Presented here are 5 T cell receptor beta chains from one specimen sequenced in a study of T cell repertoires in cytomegalovirus infection (dated by TCRdb to the late 2010s). The instrument was an Illumina HiSeq 1500. The public reads were quality trimmed at Q25 with fastp and then assembled into clones with MiXCR by TCRdb, keeping productive beta chains. Each entry is one CDR3 protein sequence, shown with its most common DNA and genes. The sample table contains hundreds of thousands of distinct CDR3 sequences; only one count was recorded for roughly 30% of them. Clones ranked in the top ten supply 15% to 20% of the sample. Antigens of these TCRs are unknown. The intended sense of this specimen's treatment or condition label: in vitro stimulation with specific CMV peptide epitopes to enrich CMV-specific T cells. The sequencing used cultured PBMCs, collected from culture after CMV antigen stimulation. Receptors were obtained from a human donor in good health (CMV status not recorded). Some clones in this sample may be carry-over from other donors' samples.

This clonotype has a count of ten or more. This chain connects TRBV4-3 to TRBJ2-5, with TRBD2 matching 10 bases. The V and J ends lost 0 bases and 4 bases, in that order; junction bases with no gene match: 8. This CDR3 has 17 residues. CDR1 and CDR2 (germline): LGHNA, YSLEER. CDR3 amino acids: CASSQDLLAGGGETQYF. Here the CDR3 DNA reads TGCGCCAGCAGCCAAGATCTCTTAGCGGGAGGCGGAGAGACCCAGTACTTC.

V and J are TRBV6-2 or TRBV6-3 and TRBJ2-7, with D perhaps matching TRBD1 (7 bases). The CDR3 runs 12 residues. In germline, CDR1 is MNHEY, CDR2 SVGEGT. Trimming took 8 bases from V and 4 from J, leaving 12 bases between them. The CDR3 bases are TGTGCCAGCGGCAGGGGGGATTACGAGCAGTACTTC. Protein: CASGRGDYEQYF.

This chain joins TRBV20-1 and TRBJ1-1, with D unclear. The CDR3 runs 13 residues. Trimming left V 3 bases short and J 3 bases short, with 11 bases between. Germline V gene lookup returns CDR1 DFQATT and CDR2 SNEGSKA (reference sequence). CDR3 amino acids: CSASWARDTEAFF. CDR3 nucleotides: TGCAGTGCTAGTTGGGCCCGCGACACTGAAGCTTTCTTT.

V and J are TRBV20-1 and TRBJ2-1; perhaps TRBD1 as D (5 bases). The CDR3 covers 13 residues. From germline, CDR1 is DFQATT and CDR2 SNEGSKA (reference sequence). V gave up 0 bases and J gave up 7 bases, with 10 bases separating them. In nucleotides, the CDR3 is TGCAGTGCTAGAGATTCAGGGATTAATGAGCAGTTCTTC. Translation gives CSARDSGINEQFF.

This clonotype was seen once. The chain's CDR3 is CSARDGAAEADTQYF. In DNA form, the CDR3 reads TGCAGTGCTAGAGATGGAGCTGCTGAAGCAGATACGCAGTATTTT. The chain carries TRBV20-1 and TRBJ2-3, with D unclear. Germline CDR1 DFQATT, CDR2 SNEGSKA (reference sequence). This CDR3 comprises 15 residues. With 0 bases removed from V and 4 bases from J, the gap between germline ends came to 14 bases.